One T cell receptor (beta chain) is described in this entry. These data belong to a study of cytomegalovirus exposure and HLA in healthy donors. The CDR3 consists of 15 residues. The ends lost 1 base at V and 6 bases at J; junction bases unmatched: 4. The germline V gene encodes CDR1 PRHDT and CDR2 FYEKMQ (reference sequence). A multiplex PCR was run with 60 Vbeta primers and 13 Jbeta primers. TCRdb's table, derived via immunoSEQ multiplex PCR, lists solely in-frame clones and lacks some. The repertoire has about 110,000 clones, under 70% of them found once; the top ten carry 8.5% to 9.5%. Nominally healthy donors were sampled, though unrecorded immune exposures were likely.

The V call is TRBV13, the J call TRBJ2-1; 9 positions agree with TRBD1. The sequenced material came from PBMCs. This receptor was obtained from a man younger than 40 in good health and CMV-seropositive. The CDR3 nucleotides read TGTGCCAGCAGCTTAGACAGGGGGCCATTCAATGAGCAGTTCTTC. This gives the protein CASSLDRGPFNEQFF.